This T cell receptor (beta chain) was recorded in a study of T cell responses to AZD1222 COVID-19 vaccine. Whole-study findings and limits: The study identified only five to seven AZD1222 recipients as seropositive at baseline.

V was pared by 5 bases and J by 0 bases, with 13 bases between. The CDR3 extends over 15 amino acids. Germline V lookup: CDR1 LNHDA, CDR2 SQIVND (reference sequence). Data came from immunoSEQ multiplex PCR; TCRdb stores just in-frame clones and leaves some out. The data contain around 120,000 clones, 92% of them singletons. This clone came up once. Its antigen is not known. The chain combines TRBV19 with TRBJ1-1; the D is unclear. The clonotype comes from an adult who received the AZD1222 COVID-19 vaccine. This specimen was peripheral blood, taken 28 days after the second AZD1222 dose. In DNA, the CDR3 is TGTGCCAGTAGTGTGGGCCGTAACATGAACACTGAAGCTTTCTTT. Amino acid sequence: CASSVGRNMNTEAFF.